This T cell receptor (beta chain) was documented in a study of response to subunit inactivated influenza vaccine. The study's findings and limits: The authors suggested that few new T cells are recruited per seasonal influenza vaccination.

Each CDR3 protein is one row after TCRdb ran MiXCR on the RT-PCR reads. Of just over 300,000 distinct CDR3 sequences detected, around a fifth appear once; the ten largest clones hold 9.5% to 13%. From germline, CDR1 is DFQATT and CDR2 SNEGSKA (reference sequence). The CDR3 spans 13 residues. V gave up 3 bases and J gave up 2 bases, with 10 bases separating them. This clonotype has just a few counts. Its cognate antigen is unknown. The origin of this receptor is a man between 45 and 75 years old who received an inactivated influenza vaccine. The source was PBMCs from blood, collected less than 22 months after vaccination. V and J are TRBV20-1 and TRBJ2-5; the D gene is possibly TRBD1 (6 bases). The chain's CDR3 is CSASPRGQETQYF. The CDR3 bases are TGCAGTGCTAGCCCCAGGGGACAAGAGACCCAGTACTTC.